This passage covers 15 T cell receptor beta chains from one sample sequenced in a study of OX40 agonist ivuxolimab in advanced cancers. Data came from immunoSEQ multiplex PCR; TCRdb stores just in-frame clones and leaves some out. The table has about 73,000 clones, 85% to 90% seen once; the top ten hold approximately 0.5%. This sample comprised CD4+ or CD8+ T cells sorted from blood, obtained in a trial of the OX40 agonist ivuxolimab. The origin of the receptors is an adult with an advanced solid tumor such as melanoma, head and neck, liver or kidney cancer.

The chain joins TRBV20-1 to TRBJ2-7; D is undetermined. This CDR3 comprises 11 residues. Trimming shortened V by 3 bases and J by 6 bases, and 9 bases separated the two germline ends. Looked up from germline, CDR1 is DFQATT and CDR2 is SNEGSKA (reference sequence). The CDR3 here is CSARILREQYF. In nucleotides, the CDR3 is TGCAGTGCTAGGATCCTCCGCGAGCAGTACTTC.

V and J are TRBV5-1 and TRBJ2-1; D is uncertain. V was pared by 0 bases and J by 4 bases, with 2 bases between. Germline V gene lookup returns CDR1 SGHRS and CDR2 YFSETQ. The CDR3 runs to 12 residues. CDR3 protein: CASSLAYNEQFF. CDR3 sequence (DNA): TGCGCCAGCAGCTTGGCTTACAATGAGCAGTTCTTC.

The V and J genes are TRBV7-9 and TRBJ2-7, with TRBD2 matching 9 bases. Germline CDR1 reads SEHNR; CDR2 reads FQNEAQ (reference sequence). J was trimmed by 4 bases and V by 9 bases; bases with no gene match: 7. The CDR3 sequence is 13 residues long. CDR3 sequence reads: CASRATSGYEQYF. The CDR3 DNA is TGTGCCAGTCGGGCTACTAGCGGGTACGAGCAGTACTTC.

The chain has TRBV15 and TRBJ2-7; weak D call: TRBD2 (6 bases). CDR1 LNHNV and CDR2 YYDKDF come from the germline V gene (reference sequence). The germline V and J ends were trimmed by 1 base and 2 bases, with 15 bases remaining between them. The CDR3 totals 16 residues. Here the CDR3 reads CATSRGLPRDPYEQYF. The CDR3 nucleotides are TGTGCCACCAGCAGAGGCCTTCCGCGGGACCCCTACGAGCAGTACTTC.

This CDR3 is CASSPGQGAHEQYF. CDR3 DNA sequence: TGTGCCAGCTCACCGGGACAGGGGGCCCACGAGCAGTACTTC. V and J are TRBV18 and TRBJ2-7; 12 bases line up with TRBD1. The CDR3 contains 14 residues. Germline CDR1 reads KGHSH; CDR2 reads LQKENI. The junction had 2 bases not matched to a gene; V was cut back by 3 bases and J by 5 bases.

J is TRBJ2-1 and V is TRBV5-1; TRBD2 aligns across 15 bases. V gave up 2 bases and J gave up 0 bases; unmatched junction bases: 9. The CDR3 sequence is 20 residues long. Germline V gives CDR1 SGHRS, CDR2 YFSETQ. The CDR3 DNA reads as TGCGCCAGCAGCTTCGGACTAGCGGGAGGGCCGGTGGGCTCCTACAATGAGCAGTTCTTC. It encodes CASSFGLAGGPVGSYNEQFF.

The V call is TRBV9, the J call TRBJ2-7, with TRBD1 matching over 8 bases. The germline V gene encodes CDR1 SGDLS and CDR2 YYNGEE. The CDR3 has 14 amino acids. The trim removed 3 bases at V and 4 bases at J, leaving 6 bases unmatched. The CDR3 sequence: CASSGTGKGYEQYF. The CDR3 nucleotides read TGTGCCAGCAGCGGGACAGGGAAGGGTTACGAGCAGTACTTC.

The rearrangement joins TRBV5-6 to TRBJ1-3; 9 nucleotides align to TRBD1. Germline values: CDR1 SGHDT, CDR2 YYEEEE. The V gene end was trimmed by 4 bases and the J gene end by 4 bases; junction bases not matched to a gene: 9. The length of the CDR3 is 16 residues. The CDR3 loop is CASSLVGTGMGNTIYF. As DNA, the CDR3 is TGTGCCAGCAGCCTCGTGGGGACAGGGATGGGAAACACCATATATTTT.

This rearrangement joins TRBV5-1 to TRBJ2-1; D remains ambiguous. CDR3 length: 15 residues. CDR1 and CDR2 from the germline V gene are SGHRS and YFSETQ. V lost 6 bases and J lost 0, with 13 bases in between. CDR3 nucleotides: TGCGCCAGCACCGGCACTGCGAGCTCCTACAATGAGCAGTTCTTC. As protein: CASTGTASSYNEQFF.

This rearrangement joins TRBV5-6 to TRBJ2-1; unclear D gene. CDR1 is SGHDT and CDR2 is YYEEEE in the germline V gene. The ends were cut back, 0 bases at V and 10 bases at J, with 17 bases in the middle. The CDR3 is made up of 15 amino acids. The CDR3 here is CASSLVGVRSLEQFF. CDR3 coding DNA: TGTGCCAGCAGCTTGGTAGGAGTGAGAAGTCTGGAGCAGTTCTTC.

The gene calls are TRBV27 and TRBJ1-6; D is undetermined. This CDR3 comprises 15 residues. Germline CDR1 MNHEY, CDR2 SMNVEV (reference sequence). The V end lost 6 bases, the J end lost 0 bases, and 9 bases lay between the germline ends. The CDR3 DNA reads as TGTGCCAGCAGGGACGTGAGCTCCTATAATTCACCCCTCCACTTT. Protein sequence: CASRDVSSYNSPLHF.

This clone came up once. The chain couples TRBV27 to TRBJ1-1, with a weak D call TRBD1 (6 bases). Germline loops: CDR1 MNHEY, CDR2 SMNVEV (reference sequence). Trimming cost V 5 bases and J 2 bases, with 15 bases left between them. This CDR3 comprises 15 residues. The CDR3 DNA is TGTGCCAGCAGTAGAACACAGGGAGTTAACACTGAAGCTTTCTTT. Translated: CASSRTQGVNTEAFF.

This chain uses TRBV19 with TRBJ2-5; TRBD2 matches at 7 bases. V lost 3 bases, J lost 5 bases, and 9 bases stayed unmatched. The CDR3 contains 15 residues. The germline V gene has CDR1 LNHDA and CDR2 SQIVND (reference sequence). CDR3 nucleotide sequence: TGTGCCAGTAGTATTAGGGGCGGGAGCTCGGAGACCCAGTACTTC. Amino acid sequence: CASSIRGGSSETQYF.

The rearrangement links TRBV14 to TRBJ2-3, with D tentatively TRBD2 (6 bases). CDR1 is SGHDN, CDR2 FVKESK, per germline. V was clipped by 4 bases and J by 7 bases, with 15 bases between them. The CDR3 covers 14 residues. CDR3 nucleotide sequence: TGTGCCAGCAGCCCTGGGACTTTTCACAATACGCAGTATTTT. Translation gives CASSPGTFHNTQYF. Combining the CDR3 with reference TRBV14 and TRBJ2-3 gives the whole variable domain EAGVTQFPSHSVIEKGQTVTLRCDPISGHDNLYWYRRVMGKEIKFLLHFVKESKQDESGMPNNRFLAERTGGTYSTLKVQPAELEDSGVYFCASSPGTFHNTQYFGPGTRLTVL.

The chain has TRBV15 and TRBJ2-7; the match to TRBD2 covers 9 bases. CDR3 length: 15 amino acids. The germline gives CDR1 LNHNV, CDR2 YYDKDF (reference sequence). J was trimmed by 3 bases and V by 0 bases; bases with no gene match: 3. In DNA form, the CDR3 reads TGTGCCACCAGCAGAGATAGCGGGAGTGGCTACGAGCAGTACTTC. Translation: CATSRDSGSGYEQYF.